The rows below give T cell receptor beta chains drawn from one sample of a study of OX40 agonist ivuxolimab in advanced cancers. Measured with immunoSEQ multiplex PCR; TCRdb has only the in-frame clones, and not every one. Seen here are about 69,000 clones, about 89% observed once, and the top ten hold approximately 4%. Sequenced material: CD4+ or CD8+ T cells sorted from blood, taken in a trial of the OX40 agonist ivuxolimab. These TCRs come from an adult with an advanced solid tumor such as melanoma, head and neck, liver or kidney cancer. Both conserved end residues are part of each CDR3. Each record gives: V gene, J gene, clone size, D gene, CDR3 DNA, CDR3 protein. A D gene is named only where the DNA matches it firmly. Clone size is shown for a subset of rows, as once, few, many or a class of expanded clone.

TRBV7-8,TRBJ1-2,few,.,TGTGCCAGCAGCGCATCACAGGGTCTCGACTATGGCTACACCTTC,CASSASQGLDYGYTF
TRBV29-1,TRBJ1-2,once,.,TGCAGCGTTGAACCCTTTGTTGGGGCTGGGGGCTACACCTTC,CSVEPFVGAGGYTF
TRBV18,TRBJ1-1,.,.,TGTGCCAGCTCAGCCACGGTCTTGCGGGGCCAGGACACTGAAGCTTTCTTT,CASSATVLRGQDTEAFF
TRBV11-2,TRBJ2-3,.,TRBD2,TGTGCCAGCAGTCCCACCGGGACTAGGGATACGCAGTATTTT,CASSPTGTRDTQYF
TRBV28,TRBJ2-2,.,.,TGTGCCAGCAGTTTATTCAGGGGGGTGATAGCCGGGGAGCTGTTTTTT,CASSLFRGVIAGELFF
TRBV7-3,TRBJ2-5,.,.,TGTGCCAGCAGCCTCTCAGGGGGGGAGCGCCAAGAGACCCAGTACTTC,CASSLSGGERQETQYF
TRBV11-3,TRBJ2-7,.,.,TGTGCCAGCAGCAGACGACAGGTAGTAAACGAGCAGTACTTC,CASSRRQVVNEQYF
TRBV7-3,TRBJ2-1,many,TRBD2,TGTGCCAGCAGCCCTGGGACTAGCGGGCAGCAGTTCTTC,CASSPGTSGQQFF
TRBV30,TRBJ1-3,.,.,TGTGCCTGGAGCCGAGGGGGGGCCTCTGGAAACACCATATATTTT,CAWSRGGASGNTIYF
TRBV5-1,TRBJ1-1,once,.,TGCGCCAGCAGGCAAGCCGTTGGGATGAACACTGAAGCTTTCTTT,CASRQAVGMNTEAFF
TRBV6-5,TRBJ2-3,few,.,TGTGCCAGCAGTTTGGCGGGGCCCAAGACAGATACGCAGTATTTT,CASSLAGPKTDTQYF
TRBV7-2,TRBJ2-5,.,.,TGTGCCAGCACCCGTCGGAGTAAAGAGACCCAGTACTTC,CASTRRSKETQYF
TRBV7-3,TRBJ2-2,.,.,TGTGCCAGCAGCTTGGGACACGACACCGGGGAGCTGTTTTTT,CASSLGHDTGELFF
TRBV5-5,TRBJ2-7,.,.,TGTGCCAGCAGACCCATCACAAGCATGAGCTCCTACGAGCAGTACTTC,CASRPITSMSSYEQYF
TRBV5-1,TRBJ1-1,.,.,TGCGCCAGCAGCTTTGACTCCCGTGAAGCTTTCTTT,CASSFDSREAFF
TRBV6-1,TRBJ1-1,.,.,TGTGCCAGCAGTAGAGCGGGGGGAGGAACTGAAGCTTTCTTT,CASSRAGGGTEAFF
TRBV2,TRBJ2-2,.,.,TGTGCCAGCTCCCCAGGCACCGGGGAGCTGTTTTTT,CASSPGTGELFF
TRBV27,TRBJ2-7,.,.,TGTGCCAGCAGTTTATCGGTCGCTAGGAACCCCAGCGAGCAGTACTTC,CASSLSVARNPSEQYF
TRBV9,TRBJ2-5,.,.,TGTGCCAGCAGTCAGGGTGGGGATGGAGAGACCCAGTACTTC,CASSQGGDGETQYF
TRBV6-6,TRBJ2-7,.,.,TGTGCCAGCAGTTACTCGATGAGTAAATTGGACGAGCAGTACTTC,CASSYSMSKLDEQYF
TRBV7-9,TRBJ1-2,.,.,TGTGCCAGCAGCTTAACTGACTATGGCTACACCTTC,CASSLTDYGYTF
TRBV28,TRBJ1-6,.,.,TGTGCCAGCAGTCCCGGGACTCCCTTAGGGCCCCTCCACTTT,CASSPGTPLGPLHF
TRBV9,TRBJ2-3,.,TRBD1,TGTGCCAGCAGTCTCAGGGGGCTAAACGCAGATACGCAGTATTTT,CASSLRGLNADTQYF
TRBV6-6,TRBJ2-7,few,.,TGTGCCAGCACTGAGCGGAGGAGCTCCTACGAGCAGTACTTC,CASTERRSSYEQYF
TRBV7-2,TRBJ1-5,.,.,TGTGCCAGCAGCTTAGGGTCAGGGGATCAGCCCCAGCATTTT,CASSLGSGDQPQHF
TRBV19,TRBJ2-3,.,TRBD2,TGTGCCACAGTGGGACTAGGAACAGATACGCAGTATTTT,CATVGLGTDTQYF
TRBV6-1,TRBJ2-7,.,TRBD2,TGTGCCAGCAGTCCCGACCCAACGCGGGAGGCTTACTTC,CASSPDPTREAYF
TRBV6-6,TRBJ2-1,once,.,TGTGCCAGCACGACTGGCTACAATGAGCAGTTCTTC,CASTTGYNEQFF
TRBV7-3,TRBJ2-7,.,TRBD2,TGTGCCAGCAGCTTTGCACTAAGCGGGAGGACGTACGAGCAGTACTTC,CASSFALSGRTYEQYF
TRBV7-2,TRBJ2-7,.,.,TGTGCCAGCAGCCTGCGTTACGAGCAGTACTTC,CASSLRYEQYF
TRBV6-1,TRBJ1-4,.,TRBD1,TGTGCCAGCAGTGTGGGACAGGGGGGGGTAGGTAATGAAAAACTGTTTTTT,CASSVGQGGVGNEKLFF
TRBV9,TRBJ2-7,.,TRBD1,TGTGCCAGCAGCTTCACAGGGGGCGACGAGCAGTACTTC,CASSFTGGDEQYF
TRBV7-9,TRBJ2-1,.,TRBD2,TGTGCCAGCAGCCCAACTAGCGGAGAGGGTTACAATGAGCAGTTCTTC,CASSPTSGEGYNEQFF
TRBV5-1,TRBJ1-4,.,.,TGCGCCAGCAGAGGGGCGGAGACCGATGGGGAAAAACTGTTTTTT,CASRGAETDGEKLFF
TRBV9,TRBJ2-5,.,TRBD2,TGTGCCAGCAGAGTAACCGGGACTAGCGGGGGGCAAGAGACCCAGTACTTC,CASRVTGTSGGQETQYF
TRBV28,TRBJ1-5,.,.,TGTGCCAGCAGTTTGATGGGGGGTCAACCCCTCAATCAGCCCCAGCATTTT,CASSLMGGQPLNQPQHF
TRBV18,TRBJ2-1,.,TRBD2,TGTGCCAGCTCACCTTTAGCGGGAGGCTACAATGAGCAGTTCTTC,CASSPLAGGYNEQFF
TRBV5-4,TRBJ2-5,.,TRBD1,TGTGCCAGCAGCCGCCAGGGGGCCGCGGAGACCCAGTACTTC,CASSRQGAAETQYF
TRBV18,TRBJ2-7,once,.,TGTGCCAGCTCACCACGAACGGGGGAAAGCTCCTACGAGCAGTACTTC,CASSPRTGESSYEQYF
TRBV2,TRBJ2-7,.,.,TGTGCCAGCAGCGTAAGGGGGATCCGCTTCTACGAGCAGTACTTC,CASSVRGIRFYEQYF
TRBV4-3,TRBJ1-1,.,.,TGCGCCAGCAGCCAAGCATCCGGGAACACTGAAGCTTTCTTT,CASSQASGNTEAFF
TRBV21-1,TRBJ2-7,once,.,TGTGCCAGCCCCAAAGGGAGGGGACTAGCGGGAGCCTACGAGCAGTACTTC,CASPKGRGLAGAYEQYF
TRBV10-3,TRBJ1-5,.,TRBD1,TGTGCCACCGGACAGGGGGTAAGTAGCAATCAGCCCCAGCATTTT,CATGQGVSSNQPQHF
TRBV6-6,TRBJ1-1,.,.,TGTGCCAGCAGTCCCCAGAGGACTGAAGCTTTCTTT,CASSPQRTEAFF
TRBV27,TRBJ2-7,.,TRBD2,TGTGCCAGCAGCGAGCGGGACTACTCCTACGAGCAGTACTTC,CASSERDYSYEQYF
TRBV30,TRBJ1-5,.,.,TGTGCCTGGAGCCTCCCGGGTAATCAGCCCCAGCATTTT,CAWSLPGNQPQHF
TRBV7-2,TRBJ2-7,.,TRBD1,TGTGCCAGCAGCAGGGACAGCAGATACGAGCAGTACTTC,CASSRDSRYEQYF
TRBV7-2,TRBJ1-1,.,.,TGTGCCAGCAGCCTATACCGGGACACTGAAGCTTTCTTT,CASSLYRDTEAFF
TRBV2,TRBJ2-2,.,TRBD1,TGTGCCAGCAGGCTACAGGGGAGCACCGGGGAGCTGTTTTTT,CASRLQGSTGELFF
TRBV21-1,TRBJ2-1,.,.,TGTGCCAGCAGCAACCCTCCGGGGGGGACGGATGAGCAGTTCTTC,CASSNPPGGTDEQFF
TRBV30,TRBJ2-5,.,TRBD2,TGTGCCTGGCTCCGTTTACCGGGACTAGCGGGAGTAGAGACCCAGTACTTC,CAWLRLPGLAGVETQYF
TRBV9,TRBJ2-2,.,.,TGTGCCAGCAGCGTAGCCCTAACAGGAACCGGGGAGCTGTTTTTT,CASSVALTGTGELFF
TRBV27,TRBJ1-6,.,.,TGTGCCAGCAGTTCCCGGGCCCTACCGACACTTTCACCCCTCCACTTT,CASSSRALPTLSPLHF
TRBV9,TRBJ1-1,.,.,TGTGCCAGCAGCCCGAGACAGGATTTGAACACTGAAGCTTTCTTT,CASSPRQDLNTEAFF